Listed here are 8 T cell receptor beta chains from one sample, sequenced in a study of blood T cells in healthy people across ages. With a J-beta primer mix and a sample-barcoded 5' primer, a second PCR ran roughly 6 to 11 cycles. MiXCR was run by TCRdb on the 5' RACE reads, yielding one entry per CDR3 protein. Among about 780,000 distinct CDR3 sequences listed, around a quarter were seen once. This sample was shared with a second study, whose subject was T cells of mothers and their children.

The sequenced sample was blood. The source is a boy aged 5-17 years in good health.

This clonotype came up a few times. V and J are TRBV5-1 and TRBJ2-7, with 9 nucleotides matching TRBD1. The CDR3 totals 16 residues. V shed 0 bases, J shed 2 bases, and the junction held 6 bases outside the gene matches. CDR1 and CDR2 (germline): SGHRS, YFSETQ. CDR3: CASSLGRDRVTYEQYF. CDR3 coding DNA: TGCGCCAGCAGCTTGGGCCGGGACAGGGTTACCTACGAGCAGTACTTC. Supplemented by reference TRBV5-1 and TRBJ2-7, the full variable domain reads KAGVTQTPRYLIKTRGQQVTLSCSPISGHRSVSWYQQTPGQGLQFLFEYFSETQRNKGNFPGRFSGRQFSNSRSEMNVSTLELGDSALYLCASSLGRDRVTYEQYFGPGTRLTVT.

The chain links TRBV9 to TRBJ1-2; D is unresolved. With 3 bases removed from V and 2 bases from J, the gap between germline ends came to 14 bases. Germline assignment: CDR1 SGDLS and CDR2 YYNGEE. The CDR3 totals 15 residues. The CDR3 DNA reads as TGTGCCAGCAGCGCGGGCCCGGGAATCAACTATGGCTACACCTTC. It codes for CASSAGPGINYGYTF.

The V gene is TRBV30, the J gene TRBJ2-5, with D tentatively TRBD2 (6 bases). The better agreement between TRBJ2-1 and the DNA end casts doubt on the J call. Germline loops: CDR1 GTSNPN, CDR2 SVGIG (reference sequence). The CDR3 loop spans 18 amino acids. The CDR3, as DNA: TGTGCCTGGAGTACCCAGAGGTCGGGACTTAGGTCCTACAATGAGCAGTTCTTC. This codes for CAWSTQRSGLRSYNEQFF.

This clonotype has a handful of counts. The chain is built from TRBV2 and TRBJ2-3; 7 positions agree with TRBD1. Trimming removed 0 bases from V and 1 base from J; junction bases left unmatched: 7. The germline V gene has CDR1 SNHLY and CDR2 FYNNEI. The CDR3 has 17 residues. Here the CDR3 reads CASSEAFWTGRTDTQYF. In nucleotides, the CDR3 is TGTGCCAGCAGTGAAGCGTTCTGGACAGGCCGCACAGATACGCAGTATTTT.

This clonotype was seen a handful of times. The chain combines TRBV2 with TRBJ2-5, with TRBD2 identical over 8 bases. Trimming at V came to 4 bases and at J to 4 bases, leaving 8 bases not matched to a gene. The CDR3 length is 15 residues. Germline V gives CDR1 SNHLY, CDR2 FYNNEI. The CDR3 reads CASSGGRGGGETQYF. The CDR3 DNA is TGTGCCAGCAGTGGAGGACGGGGGGGTGGAGAGACCCAGTACTTC. Full variable domain (remainder filled in from reference TRBV2 and TRBJ2-5): EPEVTQTPSHQVTQMGQEVILRCVPISNHLYFYWYRQILGQKVEFLVSFYNNEISEKSEIFDDQFSVERPDGSNFTLKIRSTKLEDSAMYFCASSGGRGGGETQYFGPGTRLLVL.

This clonotype was detected a few times. The chain recombines TRBV12-3 or TRBV12-4 with TRBJ2-5; either TRBD1 or TRBD2 may supply D (5 bases each). This CDR3 is built from 16 residues. Trimming took 6 bases from V and 3 from J, leaving 20 bases between them. CDR3 in DNA: TGTGCCAGCAGAGTCCACTCGGGACGGTCAGAAGAGACCCAGTACTTC. Translation gives CASRVHSGRSEETQYF.

This clonotype has a handful of counts. This chain uses TRBV14 with TRBJ1-2; 7 bases match TRBD1. Trimming took 4 bases from V and 0 from J; bases not matched to a gene: 5. The CDR3 loop spans 15 amino acids. CDR1 SGHDN and CDR2 FVKESK come from the germline V gene. The CDR3 sequence is CASSPTGVSNYGYTF. CDR3 nucleotide sequence: TGTGCCAGCAGCCCCACAGGGGTATCTAACTATGGCTACACCTTC.

The chain links TRBV10-3 to TRBJ2-3; 16 bases match TRBD2. V lost 6 bases to trimming and J lost 6 bases; unmatched junction nucleotides: 6. The CDR3 totals 16 residues. Per the germline V gene, CDR1 is ENHRY and CDR2 is SYGVKD. CDR3 DNA: TGTGCCATCAGCGGGACTAGCGGGGGGGCCGGGGATACGCAGTATTTT. The encoded protein is CAISGTSGGAGDTQYF.